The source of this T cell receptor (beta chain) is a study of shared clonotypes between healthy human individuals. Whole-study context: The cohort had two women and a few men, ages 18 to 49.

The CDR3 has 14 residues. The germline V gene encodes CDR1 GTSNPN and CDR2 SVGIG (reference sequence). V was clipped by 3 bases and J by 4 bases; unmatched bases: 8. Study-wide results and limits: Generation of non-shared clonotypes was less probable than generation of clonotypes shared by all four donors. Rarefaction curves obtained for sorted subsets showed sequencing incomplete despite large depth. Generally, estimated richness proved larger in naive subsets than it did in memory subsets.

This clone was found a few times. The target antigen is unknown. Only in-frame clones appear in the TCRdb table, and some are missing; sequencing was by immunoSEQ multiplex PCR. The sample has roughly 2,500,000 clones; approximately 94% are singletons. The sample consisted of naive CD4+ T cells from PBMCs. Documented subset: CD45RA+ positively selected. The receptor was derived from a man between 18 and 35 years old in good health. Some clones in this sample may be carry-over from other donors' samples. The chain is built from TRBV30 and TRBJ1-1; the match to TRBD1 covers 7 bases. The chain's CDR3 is CAWRNDRETTEAFF. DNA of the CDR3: TGTGCCTGGAGAAACGACAGGGAGACCACTGAAGCTTTCTTT.